These T cell receptor beta chains were read from a single sample in a study of low-dose radiotherapy and immunotherapy resistance in tumors. TCRdb recomputed calls from the reads with MiXCR, one row per CDR3 protein. The sample has 80,000 or so distinct CDR3 sequences; less than 20% are singletons. The specimen comprised PBMCs, sampled after low-dose radiotherapy plus immunotherapy. These TCRs come from a male donor with prostate cancer. The CDR3 runs from the conserved cysteine through the conserved F or W. Fields, in order: D gene, J gene, clone size, V gene, CDR3 DNA, CDR3 protein. The D gene is left open where the match is weak. Clone size, where shown, is once, few, many, or a class for clones that have expanded.

D: NA
J: TRBJ1-2
size: NA
V: TRBV6-1
DNA: TGTGCCAGCAGCTCACCCCAGGGTTTCGACTATGGCTACACCTTC
CDR3: CASSSPQGFDYGYTF

D: TRBD1
J: TRBJ2-5
size: NA
V: TRBV7-3
DNA: TGTGCCAGCAGCCCTGAGATGTACAGGGGAGAGGGGACCCAGTACTTC
CDR3: CASSPEMYRGEGTQYF

D: NA
J: TRBJ2-1
size: many
V: TRBV29-1
DNA: TGCAGCGTTGCCCGCAGATACAATGAGCAGTTCTTC
CDR3: CSVARRYNEQFF

D: TRBD2
J: TRBJ2-7
size: many
V: TRBV27
DNA: TGTGCCAGCAGTCGTAGCGGGACTAATGTCTACGAGCAGTACTTC
CDR3: CASSRSGTNVYEQYF

D: NA
J: TRBJ1-5
size: many
V: TRBV15
DNA: TGTGCCACCAGCAGAGCTGGGGGTCCCAATCAGCCCCAGCATTTT
CDR3: CATSRAGGPNQPQHF

D: NA
J: TRBJ2-5
size: many
V: TRBV29-1
DNA: TGCAGCGTTTTATTAGCAAAGCAAGAGACCCAGTACTTC
CDR3: CSVLLAKQETQYF

D: TRBD1
J: TRBJ1-1
size: many
V: TRBV7-3
DNA: TGTGCCAGCAGCCGGGACAGGGACACTGAAGCTTTCTTT
CDR3: CASSRDRDTEAFF

D: TRBD1
J: TRBJ1-2
size: many
V: TRBV30
DNA: TGTGCCTGGCACCGGGACAGGCCCTATGGCTACACCTTC
CDR3: CAWHRDRPYGYTF

D: TRBD2
J: TRBJ2-3
size: many
V: TRBV20-1
DNA: TGCAGTGCTAGAGGTCCGGGAGGGCCAACAGATACGCAGTATTTT
CDR3: CSARGPGGPTDTQYF

D: TRBD1
J: TRBJ1-5
size: many
V: TRBV20-1
DNA: TGCAGTGCTAGAGAGATCCTAGGACAGGGGATCAATCAGCCCCAGCATTTT
CDR3: CSAREILGQGINQPQHF

D: NA
J: TRBJ2-3
size: many
V: TRBV6-1
DNA: TGTGCCAGCAGTGAACGAGCAGGAGGAGATACGCAGTATTTT
CDR3: CASSERAGGDTQYF

D: NA
J: TRBJ1-1
size: many
V: TRBV9
DNA: TGTGCCAGCAGCGTAGATGCCAGGGGCACTGAAGCTTTCTTT
CDR3: CASSVDARGTEAFF

D: TRBD1
J: TRBJ2-4
size: many
V: TRBV7-2
DNA: TGTGCCAGCAGCCTACACCCGGGACAGGGAGACATTCAGTACTTC
CDR3: CASSLHPGQGDIQYF

D: NA
J: TRBJ1-3
size: many
V: TRBV6-1
DNA: TGTGCCATCAGCCCCGGGACGGCCAGCTCTGGAAACACCATATATTTT
CDR3: CAISPGTASSGNTIYF

D: NA
J: TRBJ2-3
size: many
V: TRBV4-2
DNA: TGTGCCAGCAGCCAAACCGGTCCCCCAGATACGCAGTATTTT
CDR3: CASSQTGPPDTQYF

D: TRBD1
J: TRBJ1-5
size: few
V: TRBV19
DNA: TGTGCCAGTAACCGGGACAGGGGGTCTCAGCCCCAGCATTTT
CDR3: CASNRDRGSQPQHF

D: TRBD1
J: TRBJ2-1
size: many
V: TRBV27
DNA: TGTGCCAGCAGTCTCGGACAGGGGTGGAATGAGCAGTTCTTC
CDR3: CASSLGQGWNEQFF

D: NA
J: TRBJ2-6
size: many
V: TRBV7-8
DNA: TGTGCCAGCAGCTTATCGTCTGGGGCCAACGTCCTGACTTTC
CDR3: CASSLSSGANVLTF

D: TRBD1
J: TRBJ1-3
size: many
V: TRBV28
DNA: TGTGCCAGCAGTCGGGGACAGGGAAACGGAAACACCATATATTTT
CDR3: CASSRGQGNGNTIYF

D: TRBD1
J: TRBJ2-6
size: many
V: TRBV29-1
DNA: TGCAGCGTTGTGCTACAGGGACAGGCGATCTCTGGGGCCAACGTCCTGACTTTC
CDR3: CSVVLQGQAISGANVLTF

D: TRBD2
J: TRBJ2-1
size: NA
V: TRBV7-6
DNA: TGTGCCAGCAGCTTAGAAAGGACTAGCGGGAGGGACAATGAGCAGTTCTTC
CDR3: CASSLERTSGRDNEQFF

D: TRBD2
J: TRBJ2-1
size: many
V: TRBV19
DNA: TGTGCCAGCCAATCTAGCGGGAGATACAATGAGCAGTTCTTC
CDR3: CASQSSGRYNEQFF

D: NA
J: TRBJ2-1
size: many
V: TRBV3-1
DNA: TGTGCCAGCAGCCAAGCTTTGGGTACGGAGCAGTTCTTC
CDR3: CASSQALGTEQFF

D: TRBD1
J: TRBJ1-5
size: NA
V: TRBV7-4
DNA: TGTGCCAGCAGCTTGAGGGGGACAGGGGGCCCCTCCAATCAGCCCCAGCATTTT
CDR3: CASSLRGTGGPSNQPQHF

D: TRBD2
J: TRBJ2-1
size: many
V: TRBV5-6
DNA: TGTGCCAGCAGCCCCCTAGCGGGAGGGCCGAATGAGCAGTTCTTC
CDR3: CASSPLAGGPNEQFF

D: NA
J: TRBJ1-6
size: many
V: TRBV30
DNA: TGTGCCTGGATCAGTAGGGGGGCTGGCCATAATTCACCCCTCCACTTT
CDR3: CAWISRGAGHNSPLHF

D: NA
J: TRBJ1-2
size: many
V: TRBV28
DNA: TGTGCCAGCAGTCCGAAAGGGCTAGCCTATGGCTACACCTTC
CDR3: CASSPKGLAYGYTF

D: NA
J: TRBJ2-2
size: NA
V: TRBV28
DNA: TGTGCCAGCAGTTACGGGGACGGCACCGGGGAGCTGTTTTTT
CDR3: CASSYGDGTGELFF

D: TRBD2
J: TRBJ2-1
size: many
V: TRBV10-3
DNA: TGTGCCATTGGACTAGCGGGTGGGAATGAGCAGTTCTTC
CDR3: CAIGLAGGNEQFF

D: TRBD2
J: TRBJ2-7
size: few
V: TRBV27
DNA: TGTGCCACCCGATCGGGGGGTGAGCAGTACTTC
CDR3: CATRSGGEQYF

D: NA
J: TRBJ2-2
size: many
V: TRBV30
DNA: TGTGCCTGGAGTGTCGGGATCTTCACCGGGGAGCTGTTTTTT
CDR3: CAWSVGIFTGELFF

D: NA
J: TRBJ2-3
size: many
V: TRBV11-3
DNA: TGTGCCAGCAGCTCCGCCATCTTCGGAGAGGCAGATACGCAGTATTTT
CDR3: CASSSAIFGEADTQYF

D: TRBD1
J: TRBJ2-7
size: few
V: TRBV5-3
DNA: TGTGCCAGCAGCTCCGGGGACAGGGGGAGAAAGCAGTACTTC
CDR3: CASSSGDRGRKQYF

D: NA
J: TRBJ2-3
size: few
V: TRBV20-1
DNA: TGCAGTGCCCCCTTAGGGGATACGCAGTATTTT
CDR3: CSAPLGDTQYF

D: NA
J: TRBJ2-5
size: few
V: TRBV30
DNA: TGTGCCTGGAGTGATGGACAGCCGCACTTC
CDR3: CAWSDGQPHF

D: TRBD1
J: TRBJ1-4
size: many
V: TRBV7-2
DNA: TGTGCCAGCAGCTACGGACAGGGAGGGAGTGAAAAACTGTTTTTT
CDR3: CASSYGQGGSEKLFF

D: TRBD1
J: TRBJ2-7
size: many
V: TRBV20-1
DNA: TGCAGTGCCCGACGGATAACAGGACAGGGGACAGGGATCTCCTACGAGCAGTACTTC
CDR3: CSARRITGQGTGISYEQYF

D: TRBD1
J: TRBJ1-5
size: many
V: TRBV20-1
DNA: TGCAGTGCTAGGGCCAGGGGGAATCAGCCCCAGCATTTT
CDR3: CSARARGNQPQHF

D: TRBD2
J: TRBJ2-3
size: once
V: TRBV5-8
DNA: TGTGCCAGCAGACGTTTCGCGGGAGAGGCGGCAGATACGCAGTATTTT
CDR3: CASRRFAGEAADTQYF

D: NA
J: TRBJ1-1
size: many
V: TRBV3-1
DNA: TGTGCCAGCAGCCAAGTCGGGAACACTGAAGCTTTCTTT
CDR3: CASSQVGNTEAFF

D: TRBD2
J: TRBJ2-3
size: many
V: TRBV6-1
DNA: TGTGCCAGCAGAGGACTAGCGGTGAGCACAGATACGCAGTATTTT
CDR3: CASRGLAVSTDTQYF

D: TRBD1
J: TRBJ2-6
size: many
V: TRBV20-1
DNA: TGCAGTGCTCTTTCCGGGACAGGGACTTCTGGGGCCAACGTCCTGACTTTC
CDR3: CSALSGTGTSGANVLTF

D: NA
J: TRBJ1-2
size: many
V: TRBV28
DNA: TGTGCCAGCAGTCTAGGGGACAACTATGGCTACACCTTC
CDR3: CASSLGDNYGYTF

D: TRBD1
J: TRBJ2-5
size: many
V: TRBV7-9
DNA: TGTGCCAGCAGCTTAGGGCCGGGACAGGGACAAGAGACCCAGTACTTC
CDR3: CASSLGPGQGQETQYF

D: TRBD2
J: TRBJ2-7
size: many
V: TRBV28
DNA: TGTGCCAGCAGTCCCTACGGGGGGGCCTACGAGCAGTACTTC
CDR3: CASSPYGGAYEQYF